The rows below give T cell receptor beta chains drawn from one sample of a study of graft-versus-host responses after intestinal transplantation. These receptors are not linked to any known antigen. Some clones are missing from TCRdb's copy, which holds only in-frame ones; the method was immunoSEQ multiplex PCR. The sample consists of 100,000 or so clones, 90% to 95% of them appearing once. Sequencing used unstimulated CD8+ T cells sorted from spleen or lymph node cells, obtained before transplant. The receptors were sampled from a human donor who was the organ donor for an intestinal transplant. Both conserved end residues are part of each CDR3. A D gene is named only where the DNA matches it firmly. Clone size is shown for a subset of rows, as once, few, many or a class of expanded clone.

abundance: NA; v_gene: TRBV15; d_gene: TRBD2; j_gene: TRBJ2-2; CDR3aa: CATSGGGLDGLAYITANTGELFF; CDR3nt: TGTGCCACCAGCGGAGGGGGTCTAGATGGACTAGCCTACATAACAGCGAACACCGGGGAGCTGTTTTTT
abundance: NA; v_gene: TRBV2; d_gene: TRBD1; j_gene: TRBJ2-5; CDR3aa: CASMQGARETQYF; CDR3nt: TGTGCCAGCATGCAGGGGGCGAGGGAGACCCAGTACTTC
abundance: NA; v_gene: TRBV28; d_gene: NA; j_gene: TRBJ2-1; CDR3aa: CASTYEGGPGNEQFF; CDR3nt: TGTGCCAGCACCTACGAGGGGGGGCCCGGGAATGAGCAGTTCTTC
abundance: once; v_gene: TRBV4-1; d_gene: TRBD2; j_gene: TRBJ2-2; CDR3aa: CASSPNPGGTGELFF; CDR3nt: TGCGCCAGCAGCCCCAATCCGGGGGGAACCGGGGAGCTGTTTTTT
abundance: NA; v_gene: TRBV6-5; d_gene: TRBD2; j_gene: TRBJ2-7; CDR3aa: CASSPFSRGGHEQYF; CDR3nt: TGTGCCAGCAGCCCCTTTTCGCGGGGGGGCCACGAGCAGTACTTC
abundance: NA; v_gene: TRBV15; d_gene: NA; j_gene: TRBJ2-2; CDR3aa: CATLTGVTNANTGELFF; CDR3nt: TGTGCCACGCTGACAGGAGTGACGAACGCGAACACCGGGGAGCTGTTTTTT
abundance: NA; v_gene: TRBV9; d_gene: NA; j_gene: TRBJ1-1; CDR3aa: CASSVVQGSEAFF; CDR3nt: TGTGCCAGCAGCGTAGTCCAGGGCTCTGAAGCTTTCTTT
abundance: NA; v_gene: TRBV27; d_gene: NA; j_gene: TRBJ1-1; CDR3aa: CASSLGGKGRVYTEAFF; CDR3nt: TGTGCCAGCAGTCTAGGCGGTAAGGGGAGGGTTTACACTGAAGCTTTCTTT
abundance: NA; v_gene: TRBV7-9; d_gene: TRBD2; j_gene: TRBJ2-7; CDR3aa: CASSLRGGTDEQYF; CDR3nt: TGTGCCAGCAGCTTACGCGGGGGGACGGACGAGCAGTACTTC
abundance: NA; v_gene: TRBV6-1; d_gene: TRBD2; j_gene: TRBJ2-3; CDR3aa: CASSGLAGGPADTQYF; CDR3nt: TGTGCCAGCAGTGGATTAGCGGGGGGGCCAGCAGATACGCAGTATTTT